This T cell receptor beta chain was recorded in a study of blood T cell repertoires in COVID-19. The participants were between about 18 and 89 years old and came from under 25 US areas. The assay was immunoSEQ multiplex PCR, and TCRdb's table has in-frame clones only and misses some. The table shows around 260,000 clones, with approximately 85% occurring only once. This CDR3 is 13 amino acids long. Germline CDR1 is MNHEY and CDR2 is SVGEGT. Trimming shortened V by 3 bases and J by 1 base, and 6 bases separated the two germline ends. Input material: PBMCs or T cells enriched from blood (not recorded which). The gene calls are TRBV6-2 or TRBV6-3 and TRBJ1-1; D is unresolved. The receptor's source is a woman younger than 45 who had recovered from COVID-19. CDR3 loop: CASSYRGNTEAFF. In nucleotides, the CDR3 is TGTGCCAGCAGTTATCGGGGGAACACTGAAGCTTTCTTT.